This T cell receptor (beta chain) is from a study of siplizumab effects on memory and regulatory T cells. Points from the study as a whole: Controls had around 26% Treg-derived mappable alloreactive CD4+ clones on average, versus about 70% with siplizumab. The diversity of naive T cells seemed greater than that of memory cells, and their alloresponse contribution seemed major. The majority of clones, roughly 75-95% of proliferating CD4+ or CD8+ clones, lacked an assignable naive or memory phenotype.

The CDR3 is 18 residues long. The V gene's germline CDR1 is WSHSY and CDR2 SAAADI. The V gene end was trimmed by 3 bases and the J gene end by 3 bases; junction bases not matched to a gene: 14. For this clone: The antigen is undetermined.

TCRdb keeps only in-frame clones here, not all; method: immunoSEQ multiplex PCR. The data hold some 88,000 clones, with 90% observed a single time. This chain uses TRBV10-2 with TRBJ2-1; TRBD2 matches 7 bases. The material sequenced was CD4+ T cells sorted from blood. This clonotype originated in a human donor in good health. The chain's CDR3 is CASSETESGAFFYNEQFF. The CDR3 nucleotides read TGCGCCAGCAGTGAAACCGAAAGCGGGGCCTTTTTCTACAATGAGCAGTTCTTC.